This section outlines one T cell receptor beta chain sequence together with its context. This clone was seen a few times. No cognate antigen has been identified for it. A much larger clone lies one base from this, so it may be a read error. Coverage ceases 3 residues before the CDR3 finishes, and the germline J gene fills in the end. This entry is derived from a study of T cell clonality in common variable immunodeficiency (dated by TCRdb to between 2014 and 2017). Results the study describes overall, beyond this receptor: CVID TCRbeta sequences were reported to have fewer deletions and N-nucleotide insertions and to lack highly modified clones with 13 or more V deletions. Even though DNA input was the same, control samples had an average of about 89,000 unique sequences each, compared with 25,000 to 35,000 in CVID samples. Healthy controls shared more TCRbeta clones with each other than CVID subjects shared among themselves (p < 0.0001). Correlations between repertoire features and clinical complications were limited by patient heterogeneity within the CVID cohort. TCRbeta clonality was higher in CVID subjects than in healthy controls (t-test p = 0.018), and the increase was most characteristic of about a third of subjects. The authors noted that sequencing repertoires of T cell subpopulations would be needed to clarify what caused the increased clonality in CVID.

Predominantly Caucasian heritage was noted among both the CVID patients and the healthy controls. Heparinized peripheral whole blood samples of about 5 to 8 ml were collected from each donor. Genomic DNA from adults with common variable immune deficiency (CVID) and from healthy adult controls was used to sequence TCRbeta CDR3 repertoires. The control group was made up of roughly 22 healthy adult volunteers (approximately 10 male and 12 female) whose ages ranged from roughly 23 to 66 years, with a mean age of roughly 30. Diluted blood was subjected to density centrifugation over Hypaque 1077 or Ficoll-Paque for isolation of peripheral blood mononuclear cells. Unsorted mononuclear cells served as the source of genomic DNA, which was extracted either by Qiagen column purification or by a centrifugation-based method. CVID samples and control samples contributed equivalent amounts of genomic DNA as sequencing input. For every sample, a 60 bp segment covering the rearranged TCRbeta CDR3 region was amplified and then sequenced. The immunoSEQ assay, a bias-corrected multiplex PCR combined with high-throughput sequencing, was used to amplify TCRbeta. The original pipeline was this. Each unique nucleotide sequence was treated as a clone and annotated with V, D and J genes, copy number and frequency. Sequences were labeled productive if in frame, and non-productive if out of frame or containing stop codons. As previously described, clonality was computed from Shannon's entropy. The predicted amino acid sequences of productive clones were used to derive mean CDR3 Kyte-Doolittle hydropathy. Scaled V gene usage was hierarchically clustered using Manhattan distance and complete linkage with the R hclust function. To assess clone sharing by CDR3 amino acid sequence, 12 repertoires per group were resampled over 100 rounds. The repertoires were screened for some 69 published EBV-specific TCRbeta sequences and roughly 240 published CMV-specific TCRbeta sequences. A couple of CVID samples that yielded fewer than 10,000 sequences were excluded from the analysis, so 42 CVID repertoires were retained. This immuneACCESS table, as held by TCRdb, lists in-frame sequences with V and J called but not all clones. Of the missing ones, under half trace to an unresolved V gene in checked studies; the others have no known cause. The V and J calls and clone size come from that table; D and trimming were worked out from the DNA. The sample counts approximately 44,000 clones, each observed more than once. The top ten clonotypes cover roughly a tenth of the sample.

The CDR3 numbers 13 residues from cysteine through phenylalanine. Sequencing covers 30 bases of the CDR3, shown here with the frame starting at base 1. Trimming takes 11 bases from V and 0 bases from J, and the germline ends sit 11 bases apart. The germline V gene (reference sequence) specifies LNHDA as CDR1 and SQIVND as CDR2. This TCR was sampled from a person aged 18 to 70 in good health. The chain couples TRBV19 to TRBJ1-3, with the D gene not confidently named. The sequencing input was peripheral blood mononuclear cells. The covered CDR3 bases are TGTGCCGGCTGTTTCGTCTCTGGAAACACC. Its product reads: CAGCFVSGNT. The full CDR3 protein is CAGCFVSGNTIYF.